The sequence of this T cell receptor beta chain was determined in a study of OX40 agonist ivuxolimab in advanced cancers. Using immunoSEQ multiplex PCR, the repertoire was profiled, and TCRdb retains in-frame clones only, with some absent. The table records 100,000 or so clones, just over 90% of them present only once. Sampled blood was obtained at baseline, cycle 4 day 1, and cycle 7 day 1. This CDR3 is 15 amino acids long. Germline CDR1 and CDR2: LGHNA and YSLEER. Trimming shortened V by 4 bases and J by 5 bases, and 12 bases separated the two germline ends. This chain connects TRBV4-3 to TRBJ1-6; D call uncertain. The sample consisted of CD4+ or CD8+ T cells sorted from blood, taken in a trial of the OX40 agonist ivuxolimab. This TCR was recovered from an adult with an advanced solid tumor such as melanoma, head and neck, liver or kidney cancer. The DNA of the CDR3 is TGCGCCAGCAGCCGTGCTTATGAGGATAATTCACCCCTCCACTTT. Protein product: CASSRAYEDNSPLHF.